This T cell receptor (beta chain) was recorded in a study of blood T cell repertoires in COVID-19. Turning to the study itself: Spain, Italy and the United States supplied samples that represented acute and convalescent COVID-19. T cells, B-cell-depleted T cells, or PBMCs provided the cDNA or gDNA that served as material.

CDR1 and CDR2 (germline): SNHLY, FYNNEI. The V segment lost 8 bases and the J segment 1 base; nucleotides outside the gene matches: 9. There are 16 residues in the CDR3. Authors' processing steps: Nucleated cell counts were estimated from reference gene primer amplification. Assay used: immunoSEQ multiplex PCR; TCRdb lists only in-frame clones, some missing. The V and J calls and clone size were taken over from that table, and D and trimming were inferred from the DNA. The sample consists of roughly 150,000 clones, approximately 88% of them appearing once. The genes are TRBV2 and TRBJ2-3; 10 bases match TRBD2. Sequencing was done on a sample of peripheral blood. This receptor was obtained from a human donor in a cohort sampled during active COVID-19. The CDR3 region is CASASLAGWGTDTQYF. CDR3 DNA: TGTGCCAGCGCGTCACTAGCGGGGTGGGGCACAGATACGCAGTATTTT.